What follows describes a single T cell receptor (beta chain). Antigen specificity is unknown. Germline-derived CDR1 and CDR2 are MNHEY and SMNVEV (reference sequence). CDR3 size: 15 residues. V dropped 5 bases and J dropped 4; count of bases not matched to a gene: 10. These data are taken from a study of cytomegalovirus exposure and HLA in healthy donors. The PCR used 60 Vbeta and 13 Jbeta primers. Produced via immunoSEQ multiplex PCR; TCRdb's table is partial and in-frame only. This specimen shows around 26,000 clones; the ten leading clones hold roughly a sixth. Notes on the study in general: As a later analysis revealed, the rate of TCR association differed by HLA locus, with DRB1 most and HLA-C fewest.

J is TRBJ2-5 and V is TRBV27; 7 bases match TRBD1. Specimen: PBMCs. The TCR comes from a male donor in good health and CMV-seropositive. The CDR3 protein is CASSRGLNGGETQYF. DNA of the CDR3: TGTGCCAGCAGTAGGGGGCTAAATGGTGGAGAGACCCAGTACTTC.